These T cell receptor beta chains were read from a single sample in a study of blood T cell repertoires in COVID-19. Repertoires were generated with immunoSEQ multiplex PCR, while TCRdb's copy carries only in-frame clones and drops some. The repertoire holds over 250,000 clones, with roughly 89% as singletons. The sample comprised peripheral blood. These receptors all stem from a man aged 45-65 years with acute or convalescent COVID-19. CDR3s include the opening cysteine and the closing phenylalanine or tryptophan. A D gene is named only where the DNA matches it firmly. Only part of the rows carry a size: once, few, many, or a class if the clone is expanded.

d_call: .
clone_size: .
j_call: TRBJ1-5
v_call: TRBV29-1
cdr3_aa: CSAPAGDHQPQHF
cdr3_nt: TGCAGCGCCCCGGCAGGGGACCATCAGCCCCAGCATTTT

d_call: .
clone_size: once
j_call: TRBJ1-2
v_call: TRBV6-5
cdr3_aa: CASSRGGTTSYGYTF
cdr3_nt: TGTGCCAGCAGTCGGGGGGGGACAACTAGCTATGGCTACACCTTC

d_call: TRBD1
clone_size: .
j_call: TRBJ1-1
v_call: TRBV19
cdr3_aa: CASSTGTGAGATEAFF
cdr3_nt: TGTGCCAGTAGCACCGGGACAGGGGCAGGGGCCACTGAAGCTTTCTTT

d_call: .
clone_size: .
j_call: TRBJ2-2
v_call: TRBV27
cdr3_aa: CASSLEGPGTGELFF
cdr3_nt: TGTGCCAGCAGTTTAGAGGGCCCGGGGACCGGGGAGCTGTTTTTT

d_call: .
clone_size: .
j_call: TRBJ1-1
v_call: TRBV14
cdr3_aa: CASSQFGNEAFF
cdr3_nt: TGTGCCAGCAGCCAATTCGGGAATGAAGCTTTCTTT

d_call: TRBD1
clone_size: .
j_call: TRBJ1-2
v_call: TRBV6-6
cdr3_aa: CASSTGPTGNYGYTF
cdr3_nt: TGTGCCAGCAGTACAGGTCCGACAGGGAACTATGGCTACACCTTC

d_call: .
clone_size: .
j_call: TRBJ2-1
v_call: TRBV4-2
cdr3_aa: CASSQDWGPSSYNEQFF
cdr3_nt: TGTGCCAGCAGCCAAGACTGGGGGCCGAGCTCCTACAATGAGCAGTTCTTC

d_call: TRBD1
clone_size: .
j_call: TRBJ1-1
v_call: TRBV19
cdr3_aa: CASSARQGAITEAFF
cdr3_nt: TGTGCCAGTAGTGCTAGACAGGGAGCCATCACTGAAGCTTTCTTT

d_call: .
clone_size: .
j_call: TRBJ1-4
v_call: TRBV25-1
cdr3_aa: CASSGKPGEKLFF
cdr3_nt: TGTGCCAGCAGTGGCAAGCCAGGGGAAAAACTGTTTTTT

d_call: .
clone_size: .
j_call: TRBJ2-7
v_call: TRBV27
cdr3_aa: CASSSSGLTYEQYF
cdr3_nt: TGTGCCAGCAGTTCTTCTGGACTAACCTACGAGCAGTACTTC

d_call: .
clone_size: .
j_call: TRBJ2-1
v_call: TRBV2
cdr3_aa: CASSEALYNEQFF
cdr3_nt: TGTGCCAGCAGTGAAGCCCTCTACAATGAGCAGTTCTTC

d_call: TRBD1
clone_size: .
j_call: TRBJ2-3
v_call: TRBV6-6
cdr3_aa: CASSYATGGTDTQYF
cdr3_nt: TGTGCCAGCAGTTACGCCACAGGGGGCACAGATACGCAGTATTTT

d_call: .
clone_size: .
j_call: TRBJ1-2
v_call: TRBV27
cdr3_aa: CASRGANYGYTF
cdr3_nt: TGTGCCAGCAGGGGAGCTAACTATGGCTACACCTTC

d_call: .
clone_size: .
j_call: TRBJ1-5
v_call: TRBV4-2
cdr3_aa: CASSQSDYGQPQHF
cdr3_nt: TGTGCCAGCAGCCAAAGTGACTACGGTCAGCCCCAGCATTTT

d_call: .
clone_size: .
j_call: TRBJ1-1
v_call: TRBV25-1
cdr3_aa: CASSESGRGHRDTEAFF
cdr3_nt: TGTGCCAGCAGTGAAAGCGGGCGGGGGCACAGGGACACTGAAGCTTTCTTT

d_call: .
clone_size: .
j_call: TRBJ1-5
v_call: TRBV3-1/TRBV3-2
cdr3_aa: CASSQGGGVSNQPQHF
cdr3_nt: TGTGCCAGCAGCCAAGGGGGAGGGGTCAGCAATCAGCCCCAGCATTTT

d_call: .
clone_size: .
j_call: TRBJ1-4
v_call: TRBV29-1
cdr3_aa: CSVGEGTSREKLFF
cdr3_nt: TGCAGCGTTGGGGAAGGGACAAGCAGGGAAAAACTGTTTTTT

d_call: TRBD1
clone_size: .
j_call: TRBJ2-7
v_call: TRBV7-9
cdr3_aa: CASSPDPSGTGPYEQYF
cdr3_nt: TGTGCCAGCAGCCCCGACCCTTCCGGGACAGGTCCCTACGAGCAGTACTTC

d_call: TRBD1
clone_size: .
j_call: TRBJ2-2
v_call: TRBV6-1
cdr3_aa: CASSKGTGRNYGELFF
cdr3_nt: TGTGCCAGCAGTAAAGGGACAGGGAGAAATTACGGGGAGCTGTTTTTT

d_call: .
clone_size: few
j_call: TRBJ1-1
v_call: TRBV5-4
cdr3_aa: CASGEPNTEAFF
cdr3_nt: TGTGCCAGCGGGGAGCCGAACACTGAAGCTTTCTTT

d_call: TRBD1
clone_size: .
j_call: TRBJ1-5
v_call: TRBV19
cdr3_aa: CASSIWDRGHQPQHF
cdr3_nt: TGTGCCAGTAGTATTTGGGACAGGGGACATCAGCCCCAGCATTTT

d_call: TRBD2
clone_size: .
j_call: TRBJ2-1
v_call: TRBV19
cdr3_aa: CASSIARLAPGGYNEQFF
cdr3_nt: TGTGCCAGTAGTATAGCCCGACTAGCCCCTGGGGGGTACAATGAGCAGTTCTTC

d_call: .
clone_size: few
j_call: TRBJ2-1
v_call: TRBV21-1
cdr3_aa: CASSKRGGGSGSYNEQFF
cdr3_nt: TGTGCCAGCAGCAAAAGGGGGGGCGGTTCAGGATCCTACAATGAGCAGTTCTTC

d_call: .
clone_size: .
j_call: TRBJ1-1
v_call: TRBV11-3
cdr3_aa: CASSLDRNTEAFF
cdr3_nt: TGTGCCAGCAGCCTAGATAGGAACACTGAAGCTTTCTTT

d_call: .
clone_size: .
j_call: TRBJ2-2
v_call: TRBV27
cdr3_aa: CASSLSPRLVATGELFF
cdr3_nt: TGTGCCAGCAGTTTGTCCCCCCGACTAGTAGCCACCGGGGAGCTGTTTTTT

d_call: .
clone_size: .
j_call: TRBJ1-1
v_call: TRBV29-1
cdr3_aa: CSVEDSRVTEAFF
cdr3_nt: TGCAGCGTTGAGGACAGCCGAGTCACTGAAGCTTTCTTT

d_call: TRBD1
clone_size: .
j_call: TRBJ1-1
v_call: TRBV5-1
cdr3_aa: CASSTGQLTEAFF
cdr3_nt: TGCGCCAGCAGCACGGGACAGTTGACTGAAGCTTTCTTT

d_call: .
clone_size: .
j_call: TRBJ2-7
v_call: TRBV7-9
cdr3_aa: CASSPTGNEQYF
cdr3_nt: TGTGCCAGCAGTCCAACAGGGAACGAGCAGTACTTC

d_call: .
clone_size: .
j_call: TRBJ1-5
v_call: TRBV7-2
cdr3_aa: CASSLEVGPGGNQPQHF
cdr3_nt: TGTGCCAGCAGCTTAGAGGTAGGGCCCGGGGGCAATCAGCCCCAGCATTTT

d_call: .
clone_size: .
j_call: TRBJ1-3
v_call: TRBV6-2/TRBV6-3
cdr3_aa: CASSYSISGQFSGNTIYF
cdr3_nt: TGTGCCAGCAGTTACTCGATCTCTGGACAGTTCTCTGGAAACACCATATATTTT

d_call: TRBD2
clone_size: .
j_call: TRBJ2-3
v_call: TRBV5-6
cdr3_aa: CASSLTSGAGDTQYF
cdr3_nt: TGTGCCAGCAGCCTGACTAGCGGGGCAGGAGATACGCAGTATTTT

d_call: .
clone_size: .
j_call: TRBJ1-1
v_call: TRBV27
cdr3_aa: CASSLSGITEAFF
cdr3_nt: TGTGCCAGCAGTTTATCCGGGATCACTGAAGCTTTCTTT

d_call: TRBD1
clone_size: .
j_call: TRBJ1-4
v_call: TRBV4-1
cdr3_aa: CASSYAGTGAPTNEKLFF
cdr3_nt: TGCGCCAGCAGCTACGCCGGGACAGGGGCCCCAACTAATGAAAAACTGTTTTTT

d_call: .
clone_size: .
j_call: TRBJ1-2
v_call: TRBV21-1
cdr3_aa: CASSHLRAHYGYTF
cdr3_nt: TGTGCCAGCAGCCACCTCAGGGCACACTATGGCTACACCTTC

d_call: TRBD1
clone_size: .
j_call: TRBJ1-4
v_call: TRBV6-1
cdr3_aa: CASSSQGASTEKLFF
cdr3_nt: TGTGCCAGCAGTTCGCAGGGGGCGAGTACTGAAAAACTGTTTTTT

d_call: TRBD2
clone_size: .
j_call: TRBJ2-7
v_call: TRBV7-2
cdr3_aa: CASSLRGGLAGAEQYF
cdr3_nt: TGTGCCAGCAGCTTAAGGGGTGGACTAGCGGGGGCCGAGCAGTACTTC

d_call: TRBD2
clone_size: .
j_call: TRBJ2-1
v_call: TRBV11-3
cdr3_aa: CASTSGGARGEQFF
cdr3_nt: TGTGCCAGCACTAGCGGGGGGGCAAGGGGTGAGCAGTTCTTC

d_call: .
clone_size: .
j_call: TRBJ2-3
v_call: TRBV2
cdr3_aa: CASSEARAGTDTQYF
cdr3_nt: TGTGCCAGCAGTGAAGCGCGGGCGGGGACAGATACGCAGTATTTT

d_call: .
clone_size: .
j_call: TRBJ2-5
v_call: TRBV19
cdr3_aa: CASSIDQSPTGRKTQYF
cdr3_nt: TGTGCCAGTAGTATAGATCAATCCCCGACAGGGAGGAAGACCCAGTACTTC

d_call: TRBD1
clone_size: .
j_call: TRBJ2-1
v_call: TRBV7-9
cdr3_aa: CASSLALPGQGTYNEQFF
cdr3_nt: TGTGCCAGCAGCTTAGCGTTGCCGGGACAGGGAACCTACAATGAGCAGTTCTTC

d_call: .
clone_size: .
j_call: TRBJ1-5
v_call: TRBV7-9
cdr3_aa: CASSLGGSQPQHF
cdr3_nt: TGTGCCAGCAGCTTGGGGGGGAGTCAGCCCCAGCATTTT

d_call: TRBD1
clone_size: .
j_call: TRBJ1-2
v_call: TRBV5-6
cdr3_aa: CASSKTRDSYGYTF
cdr3_nt: TGTGCCAGCAGCAAAACCCGGGACAGCTATGGCTACACCTTC

d_call: TRBD1
clone_size: once
j_call: TRBJ2-7
v_call: TRBV6-5
cdr3_aa: CASSYRQGAYEQYF
cdr3_nt: TGTGCCAGCAGTTACAGGCAGGGGGCCTACGAGCAGTACTTC

d_call: TRBD1
clone_size: .
j_call: TRBJ1-6
v_call: TRBV27
cdr3_aa: CASKTGGPPLHF
cdr3_nt: TGTGCCAGCAAGACAGGGGGTCCACCCCTCCACTTT

d_call: .
clone_size: .
j_call: TRBJ1-6
v_call: TRBV4-1
cdr3_aa: CASSIQGAYNSPLHF
cdr3_nt: TGCGCCAGCAGCATACAGGGAGCCTATAATTCACCCCTCCACTTT

d_call: TRBD2
clone_size: .
j_call: TRBJ2-1
v_call: TRBV7-9
cdr3_aa: CASSLGSGGYNEQFF
cdr3_nt: TGTGCCAGCAGCTTAGGCAGCGGGGGGTACAATGAGCAGTTCTTC

d_call: .
clone_size: .
j_call: TRBJ2-2
v_call: TRBV3-1/TRBV3-2
cdr3_aa: CASSQQGGGELFF
cdr3_nt: TGTGCCAGCAGCCAACAGGGTGGCGGGGAGCTGTTTTTT

d_call: TRBD1
clone_size: once
j_call: TRBJ1-2
v_call: TRBV30
cdr3_aa: CAWSPTRDSLYGYTF
cdr3_nt: TGTGCCTGGAGTCCCACTAGGGACAGCCTCTATGGCTACACCTTC